These 18 T cell receptor beta chains were all obtained from the same sample, sequenced in a study of hypomethylating agent response in myelodysplastic syndrome. Repertoires were generated with immunoSEQ multiplex PCR, while TCRdb's copy carries only in-frame clones and drops some. The sample has approximately 6,000 clones; roughly 87% are singletons. The input for sequencing was bone marrow, taken before or after starting hypomethylating agent treatment for myelodysplastic syndrome (not recorded which). The receptor source for this set is a human donor with myelodysplastic syndrome.

This clone was picked up a small number of times. The DNA of the CDR3 is TGTGCCTCAGGACGGGGCCAAGAGACCCAGTACTTC. Translating it yields CASGRGQETQYF. The chain combines TRBV10-3 with TRBJ2-5; tentative D call: TRBD2 (5 bases). The CDR3 length is 12 residues. The V end lost 11 bases, the J end lost 1 base, and 11 bases lay between the germline ends. The germline CDR1 and CDR2 sequences are ENHRY and SYGVKD.

The rearrangement joins TRBV5-1 to TRBJ2-2; perhaps TRBD2 as D (7 bases). Trimming left V 4 bases short and J 2 bases short, with 12 bases between. This CDR3 has 15 residues. CDR1 SGHRS and CDR2 YFSETQ come from the germline V gene. The DNA of the CDR3 is TGCGCCAGCAGCCGAGGGGGGGGAAACACCGGGGAGCTGTTTTTT. This translates into CASSRGGGNTGELFF.

J is TRBJ2-6 and V is TRBV5-4; D uncertain. The ends were cut back, 0 bases at V and 0 bases at J, with 4 bases in the middle. CDR3 length: 15 residues. Per the germline V gene, CDR1 is SGHNT and CDR2 is YYREEE (reference sequence). CDR3 region: CASSLGVSGANVLTF. The CDR3 DNA reads TGTGCCAGCAGCTTGGGTGTCTCTGGGGCCAACGTCCTGACTTTC.

The chain recombines TRBV7-2 with TRBJ1-3; perhaps TRBD1 as D (5 bases). The CDR3 is 14 residues long. Germline lookup yields CDR1 SGHTA and CDR2 FQGNSA. V was cut by 5 bases and J by 3 bases, with 11 bases left in between. CDR3 region: CASSEGTGGNTIYF. In DNA, the CDR3 is TGTGCCAGCAGCGAGGGGACCGGTGGAAACACCATATATTTT.

The chain links TRBV5-1 to TRBJ2-2; no reliable D call. The CDR3 totals 15 residues. CDR1 is SGHRS and CDR2 is YFSETQ in the germline V gene. Trimming cost V 2 bases and J 5 bases, with 13 bases left between them. In DNA, the CDR3 is TGCGCCAGCAGCTTAAGGGAAGTAGGGACCGGGGAGCTGTTTTTT. Residues: CASSLREVGTGELFF.

The chain has TRBV5-1 and TRBJ1-2; D perhaps matches TRBD1 (5 bases). The CDR3 is 13 amino acids. Trimming stripped 2 bases from V and 2 bases from J, with 7 bases between. Germline CDR1 and CDR2: SGHRS and YFSETQ. The CDR3 is CASSLSGNYGYTF. CDR3 in DNA: TGCGCCAGCAGCTTATCAGGGAACTATGGCTACACCTTC. The full variable domain, its missing parts supplied by reference TRBV5-1 and TRBJ1-2, is KAGVTQTPRYLIKTRGQQVTLSCSPISGHRSVSWYQQTPGQGLQFLFEYFSETQRNKGNFPGRFSGRQFSNSRSEMNVSTLELGDSALYLCASSLSGNYGYTFGSGTRLTVV.

The genes are TRBV6-6 and TRBJ2-2; a weak D match, TRBD2 (6 bases). Trimming cost V 7 bases and J 7 bases, with 19 bases left between them. In germline, CDR1 is MNHNY, CDR2 SVGAGI (reference sequence). This CDR3 is built from 15 residues. The DNA for the CDR3 is TGTGCCAGCACCAAACGGGGGTCCGTAGGCGGGGAGCTGTTTTTT. As protein: CASTKRGSVGGELFF.

The CDR3, as DNA: TGTGCTAGTGGTACAGGGGGCGTCAATGAGCAGTTCTTC. Residues: CASGTGGVNEQFF. The J gene is TRBJ2-1, the V gene TRBV12-5, with TRBD1 identical over 9 bases. V lost 5 bases to trimming and J lost 6 bases; unmatched junction nucleotides: 2. CDR3 length: 13 amino acids. The germline V gene encodes CDR1 LGHNT and CDR2 FRNRAP.

The V and J genes are TRBV11-3 and TRBJ2-2; tentatively, D is TRBD1 (5 bases). Germline V gene lookup returns CDR1 SGHNT and CDR2 YENEEA. Trimming shortened V by 8 bases and J by 14 bases, and 18 bases separated the two germline ends. The CDR3 sequence is 12 residues long. In DNA, the CDR3 is TGTGCCAGCGCCGGCAGGACACCAGGCCTGTTTTTT. Translated, it gives CASAGRTPGLFF.

This sequence joins TRBV18 and TRBJ2-5; TRBD2 matches 14 bases. V shed 4 bases, J shed 5 bases, and the junction held 9 bases outside the gene matches. CDR3 length: 17 amino acids. Germline CDR1 reads KGHSH; CDR2 reads LQKENI. CDR3 nucleotides: TGTGCCAGCTCACAAGGGACTAGCGGGGGCCGCAGGGAGACCCAGTACTTC. Translation: CASSQGTSGGRRETQYF.

The chain couples TRBV7-6 to TRBJ2-5, with D possibly being TRBD2 (7 bases). V was clipped by 5 bases and J by 4 bases, with 14 bases between them. Per germline, CDR1 SGHVS and CDR2 FNYEAQ. The length of the CDR3 is 14 residues. DNA for the CDR3: TGTGCCAGCAGCGATACGGGGGGCGGAGAGACCCAGTACTTC. Protein sequence: CASSDTGGGETQYF.

The chain joins TRBV5-1 to TRBJ2-1; TRBD2 agrees at 11 bases. The V and J ends lost 3 bases and 3 bases, in that order; junction bases with no gene match: 5. The CDR3 length is 16 residues. Per the germline V gene, CDR1 is SGHRS and CDR2 is YFSETQ. DNA for the CDR3: TGCGCCAGCAGCTCGTTAGCGGGGGGGAACTACAATGAGCAGTTCTTC. Amino acid sequence: CASSSLAGGNYNEQFF.

This chain connects TRBV4-1 to TRBJ1-2, with 7 nucleotides matching TRBD1. The CDR3 sequence is 14 residues long. From germline, CDR1 is MGHRA and CDR2 YSYEKL. The junction had 5 bases not matched to a gene; V was cut back by 3 bases and J by 4 bases. DNA of the CDR3: TGCGCCAGCAGCCAGGGACAGTTTTCCTATGGCTACACCTTC. Protein product: CASSQGQFSYGYTF.

CDR3 sequence: CASSPRGLNSPLHF. The CDR3 nucleotides read TGTGCCAGCAGCCCCCGGGGGCTCAATTCACCCCTCCACTTT. V gene TRBV5-4 combines with J gene TRBJ1-6; weak D call: TRBD1 (6 bases). The CDR3 loop spans 14 amino acids. V shed 4 bases and J shed 7 bases, with 12 bases lying between them. The germline gives CDR1 SGHNT, CDR2 YYREEE (reference sequence).

The chain carries TRBV2 and TRBJ1-5; 11 nucleotides align to TRBD1. This CDR3 contains 16 residues. The V and J ends lost 6 bases and 0 bases, in that order; junction bases with no gene match: 4. Germline assignment: CDR1 SNHLY and CDR2 FYNNEI. The CDR3 region has the DNA TGTGCCAGCAGCAGGGACAGGGGGTATAGCAATCAGCCCCAGCATTTT. Its translation: CASSRDRGYSNQPQHF.

This clone was seen just once. V usage is TRBV5-5 and J usage is TRBJ2-3; D is perhaps TRBD1 (6 bases). Trimming shortened V by 4 bases and J by 2 bases, and 14 bases separated the two germline ends. The CDR3 is 15 residues long. Germline assignment: CDR1 SGHKS and CDR2 YYEKEE (reference sequence). The chain's CDR3 is CASSETGYFTDTQYF. For the CDR3, the DNA is TGTGCCAGCAGCGAGACAGGTTACTTCACAGATACGCAGTATTTT.

The CDR3 DNA sequence: TGTGCCAGCAGACAGGGTGTCGAGCAGTACGTC. Translating gives CASRQGVEQYV. J is TRBJ2-7 and V is TRBV27; TRBD1 might be the D (6 bases). The CDR3 runs to 11 residues. With 6 bases removed from V and 6 bases from J, the gap between germline ends came to 9 bases. Germline CDR1 and CDR2: MNHEY and SMNVEV (reference sequence).

Here the CDR3 DNA reads TGCGCCAGCAGTGACCGGACAGGGGTAAACACCGGGGAGCTGTTTTTT. Translated, it gives CASSDRTGVNTGELFF. The chain uses TRBV10-1 and TRBJ2-2; TRBD1 matches at 9 bases. This CDR3 contains 16 residues. Germline-derived CDR1 and CDR2 are WNHNN and SYGVQD (reference sequence). The junction had 4 bases not matched to a gene; V was cut back by 3 bases and J by 2 bases.